The present T cell receptor (beta chain) was sequenced within a study of immune evolution from preneoplasia to lung adenocarcinoma. Overall study findings and caveats: From normal lung to invasive adenocarcinoma, top clone frequencies appeared to decrease. Later-stage lesions appeared to have more T cells, more diversity, less clonality.

Unmatched junction bases numbered 2, after V lost 4 bases and J lost 3 bases. Germline V CDR1 and CDR2: SQVTM, ANQGSEA. The CDR3 loop spans 12 amino acids. Clones were sequenced by immunoSEQ multiplex PCR, and TCRdb holds only the in-frame ones, with some missing. The sample records thousands of clones, 75% to 80% being singletons. Patients had resection in Japan or China between about 2014 and 2017. Note on this clone: Its antigen is not known.

Material for sequencing was FFPE normal lung tissue adjacent to the tumor. V gene TRBV29-1 combines with J gene TRBJ1-1; TRBD1 matches 7 bases. This receptor was taken from a person aged 55 to 75 with lung adenocarcinoma. The CDR3 sequence is CSVGQGDTEAFF. CDR3 nucleotides: TGCAGCGTTGGGCAGGGGGACACTGAAGCTTTCTTT.